This TCR beta chain was retrieved from a study of blood T cell repertoires in COVID-19. Study as a whole: Material from acute and convalescent COVID-19 was sourced from the United States, Italy and Spain. PBMCs, B-cell-depleted T cells, or T cells provided the cDNA or gDNA that made up the material.

The authors' processing: Reference gene primer amplification gave estimated nucleated cell counts. Profiled with immunoSEQ multiplex PCR; TCRdb holds only in-frame clones, not every one. V and J calls and clone size follow that table, whereas D and trimming were derived from the DNA. Altogether more than 85,000 clones are present, 81% being singletons, with the ten largest covering 7.5% to 10%. This CDR3 region has 14 residues. J was trimmed by 2 bases and V by 5 bases; bases with no gene match: 5. Per the germline V gene, CDR1 is KGHDR and CDR2 is SFDVKD. The chain uses TRBV24-1 and TRBJ2-7, with 7 bases lining up with TRBD1. The sample was peripheral blood. The TCR sequence derives from a woman aged 70-85 years with acute or convalescent COVID-19. In nucleotides, the CDR3 is TGTGCCACCAGTGCAGACAGGGCTCCCTACGAGCAGTACTTC. Its translation is CATSADRAPYEQYF.